Listed below are T cell receptor beta chains from one sample, sequenced in a study of cytomegalovirus exposure and HLA in healthy donors. TCRdb's table, derived via immunoSEQ multiplex PCR, lists solely in-frame clones and lacks some. Among about 210,000 clones listed, about 83% were seen once. Sequenced: PBMCs. All receptors come from a woman between 45 and 65 years old in good health and CMV-seropositive. Both conserved end residues are part of each CDR3. The D gene is left open where the match is weak. Part of the rows lack a size; the others show once, few, many or a class for expanded clones.

d_call	clone_size	v_call	j_call	cdr3_nt	cdr3_aa
-	-	TRBV19	TRBJ1-1	TGTGCCAGCCGGGAGGGACTGAACACTGAAGCTTTCTTT	CASREGLNTEAFF
-	-	TRBV27	TRBJ2-1	TGTGCCAGCAGTCTTCAGGACAAGCACAATGAGCAGTTCTTC	CASSLQDKHNEQFF
-	-	TRBV6-5	TRBJ1-4	TGTGCCAGCAGTTACTCGATACGAGGGAGGGGCGAAAAACTGTTTTTT	CASSYSIRGRGEKLFF
-	-	TRBV5-1	TRBJ2-3	TGCGCCAGCAGCGGGCTTGCTGCGGGGCCCCAGGTGGCGCAGTATTTT	CASSGLAAGPQVAQYF
-	-	TRBV5-1	TRBJ1-5	TGCGCCAGCAGCCCCATACCAGAGGGGGACCACAATCAGCCCCAGCATTTT	CASSPIPEGDHNQPQHF
TRBD1	-	TRBV5-5	TRBJ2-7	TGTGCCAGCAACCGGGACAGCTCCTACGAGCAGTACTTC	CASNRDSSYEQYF
-	-	TRBV15	TRBJ1-1	TGTGCCACCAGCAGTGAAAGACAGAACACTGAAGCTTTCTTT	CATSSERQNTEAFF
TRBD1	few	TRBV18	TRBJ1-1	TGTGCCAGCTCACCGGACAGGGAGGAAGCTTTCTTT	CASSPDREEAFF
-	-	TRBV5-6	TRBJ2-5	TGTGCCAGCAGCACCAGAGAGACCCAGTACTTC	CASSTRETQYF
-	-	TRBV4-3	TRBJ2-2	TGCGCCAGCAACTTTTATGGGCAGGCTGGTACCGGGGAGCTGTTTTTT	CASNFYGQAGTGELFF
-	-	TRBV27	TRBJ2-7	TGTGCCAGCAGTTTCAAGGGAGGGGGTGTAGCCTACGAGCAGTACTTC	CASSFKGGGVAYEQYF
-	-	TRBV19	TRBJ1-2	TGTGCCAGTAACCCCGGGGGAGTGCATGGCTACACCTTC	CASNPGGVHGYTF
TRBD1	-	TRBV10-3	TRBJ2-3	TGTGCCATCAGTGAAAGGACAGGGGCCGGAGATACGCAGTATTTT	CAISERTGAGDTQYF
-	-	TRBV6-5	TRBJ2-5	TGTGCCAGCAGTGATAGGAGGAAAGGGACCCAGTACTTC	CASSDRRKGTQYF
TRBD1	-	TRBV30	TRBJ1-3	TGTGCCTGGTCGGCAGGGGGAATACACATATATTTT	CAWSAGGIHIYF
TRBD1	-	TRBV30	TRBJ1-6	TGTGCCGGGAATAGGGACAGCGACTCCTATAATTCACCCCTCCACTTT	CAGNRDSDSYNSPLHF
-	-	TRBV7-8	TRBJ1-2	TGTGCCAGCAGCCAGCGGGGCGGCAGTCGTGGCTACACCTTC	CASSQRGGSRGYTF
-	-	TRBV7-2	TRBJ2-5	TGTGCCAGCAGCCTTCGGGGACAAGAGACCCAGTACTTC	CASSLRGQETQYF
TRBD1	-	TRBV4-1	TRBJ1-1	TGCGCCAGCAGCCAAAACCGGGACAGGGATCCTGAAGCTTTCTTT	CASSQNRDRDPEAFF
-	-	TRBV4-1	TRBJ1-6	TGCGCCAGCAGCCGGGGACGGGGCCAGGGGAATTCACCCCTCCACTTT	CASSRGRGQGNSPLHF
TRBD2	-	TRBV13	TRBJ2-1	TGTGCCAGCAGCCCGTTCGCGCGGGGGAATCACAATGAGCAGTTCTTC	CASSPFARGNHNEQFF
-	-	TRBV7-2	TRBJ1-2	TGTGCCAGCATCATAGGGGTGGGTAACTATGGCTACACCTTC	CASIIGVGNYGYTF
TRBD2	-	TRBV27	TRBJ2-7	TGTGCCAGCAGTTTAAACGGGGGGGCCGAGTACGAGCAGTACTTC	CASSLNGGAEYEQYF
-	-	TRBV5-5	TRBJ2-2	TGTGCCAGCAGCTTGGCCCTGACAGCCGGGGAGCTGTTTTTT	CASSLALTAGELFF
TRBD1	-	TRBV5-1	TRBJ1-4	TGCGCCAGCAGCTTAAACAGGGGGCTAGGAGAAAAACTGTTTTTT	CASSLNRGLGEKLFF
-	-	TRBV19	TRBJ1-6	TGTGCCAGTAGTAAGGGAGGGGCTCAGAATTCACCCCTCCACTTT	CASSKGGAQNSPLHF
-	-	TRBV6-1	TRBJ1-3	TGTGCCAGCAGTGAATCTCAGGGGCCCGGAAACACCATATATTTT	CASSESQGPGNTIYF
-	-	TRBV30	TRBJ1-5	TGTGCCTGGAGTTCTTCCTCGGGACAGCCCCAGCATTTT	CAWSSSSGQPQHF
TRBD2	-	TRBV9	TRBJ2-7	TGTGCCAGCAGCGGACTAGCGGGGGGCGAGCAGTACTTC	CASSGLAGGEQYF
-	few	TRBV6-6	TRBJ1-2	TGTGCCAGCAGTTATGTAGGGGCGACGAACTATGGCTACACCTTC	CASSYVGATNYGYTF
TRBD1	-	TRBV2	TRBJ1-6	TGTGCCAGCCGAGGACAGGGTGAATCACCCCTCCACTTT	CASRGQGESPLHF
TRBD1	few	TRBV29-1	TRBJ1-2	TGCAGCGTCGGTGGGCCGGGACAGGGATCGTATGGCTACACCTTC	CSVGGPGQGSYGYTF
TRBD1	-	TRBV28	TRBJ2-3	TGTGCCAGCAGTTCCAGGACAGGTTGGGGCGATACGCAGTATTTT	CASSSRTGWGDTQYF
TRBD1	-	TRBV6-7	TRBJ2-7	TGTGCCAGCAGTTACTCGAGGGGACAGATTGTCTCCTACGAGCAGTACTTC	CASSYSRGQIVSYEQYF
TRBD1	-	TRBV18	TRBJ1-5	TGTGCCAGCTCAGCTACAGGGGGTCCTCAGCCCCAGCATTTT	CASSATGGPQPQHF
TRBD1	-	TRBV6-1	TRBJ1-3	TGTGCCAGCAGTGGACAGGGACCCTCTGGAAACACCATATATTTT	CASSGQGPSGNTIYF
-	once	TRBV7-2	TRBJ2-2	TGTGCCATACAACAGGTCCCCGGGGAGCTGTTTTTT	CAIQQVPGELFF
-	-	TRBV4-1	TRBJ2-2	TGCGCCAGCAGCCAAGACCCTACGGGGCGGGGCGTTACCGGGGAGCTGTTTTTT	CASSQDPTGRGVTGELFF
-	-	TRBV6-5	TRBJ1-2	TGTGCCAGCAGAGAAACGACAGGTGGAGGCTACACCTTC	CASRETTGGGYTF
-	-	TRBV4-1	TRBJ1-1	TGCGCCAGCACCCCTGGCCGTGGGGCGGCTATCGCTGAAGCTTTCTTT	CASTPGRGAAIAEAFF
TRBD1	-	TRBV27	TRBJ2-3	TGTGCCAGCAGTTTACAGGGGGCCTTTCGGAGAAATACGCAGTATTTT	CASSLQGAFRRNTQYF
-	-	TRBV6-1	TRBJ1-5	TGTGCCAGCAGAATTGACAGCTATAGCAATCAGCCCCAGCATTTT	CASRIDSYSNQPQHF
-	-	TRBV9	TRBJ1-1	TGTGCCAGCAGCCTCGAGGGGAGGGACACTGAAGCTTTCTTT	CASSLEGRDTEAFF
TRBD1	-	TRBV5-1	TRBJ1-2	TGCGCCAGCAGCTTGGACCCCCGCGACAGGGCCTTTAACTATGGCTACACCTTC	CASSLDPRDRAFNYGYTF
TRBD1	-	TRBV5-1	TRBJ1-1	TGCGCCAGCAGCTGGGGGCAGGGGGCGGAGACTGAAGCTTTCTTT	CASSWGQGAETEAFF
-	-	TRBV19	TRBJ2-2	TGTGCCAGTAGTTTGGGGCAGGGGATAACCGGGGAGCTGTTTTTT	CASSLGQGITGELFF
TRBD1	-	TRBV7-2	TRBJ2-3	TGTGCCAGCAGCCCCCAACTCGGACAGGCATCAAATACGCAGTATTTT	CASSPQLGQASNTQYF
-	-	TRBV6-1	TRBJ1-2	TGTGCCAGCAGTCCTCAGGTGGAAGCTAACTATGGCTACACCTTC	CASSPQVEANYGYTF
-	-	TRBV6-4	TRBJ2-1	TGTGCCAGCAGTGACTCGGCTGATAGCGGTGAGCAGTTCTTC	CASSDSADSGEQFF
-	few	TRBV5-1	TRBJ1-1	TGCGCCAGCAGCTTGGGGGGGGGCGGCCCTGAAGCTTTCTTT	CASSLGGGGPEAFF
TRBD2	-	TRBV19	TRBJ2-3	TGTGCCAGTAGTTCCAAGGCGGGACTAGCGGGAATCACAGATACGCAGTATTTT	CASSSKAGLAGITDTQYF
-	-	TRBV6-5	TRBJ1-1	TGTGCCAGCATCAATCCGGGGAGAAAAGCTTTCTTT	CASINPGRKAFF
-	-	TRBV18	TRBJ1-6	TGTGCCAGCTCACCGACTCAGGGAAGGAATTCACCCCTCCACTTT	CASSPTQGRNSPLHF
TRBD2	-	TRBV7-2	TRBJ2-5	TGTGCCAGCAGCTCGGGACTAGCGGGGATAAGTGGAGAGACCCAGTACTTC	CASSSGLAGISGETQYF
-	-	TRBV7-3	TRBJ2-7	TGTGCCAGCAGCTTACCCCCAGGGGAAATACGGAACGAGCAGTACTTC	CASSLPPGEIRNEQYF
TRBD1	-	TRBV5-1	TRBJ1-1	TGCGCCAGCAGCTTGGATGGGACAGGGATTGAAGCTTTCTTT	CASSLDGTGIEAFF
TRBD1	-	TRBV7-3	TRBJ1-1	TGTGCCAGCAGCTCACTCGACAGGGGGCGGGCCACTGAAGCTTTCTTT	CASSSLDRGRATEAFF
-	once	TRBV4-1	TRBJ1-6	TGCGCCAGCAGCCAAGGGGCGTCCTATAATTCACCCCTCCACTTT	CASSQGASYNSPLHF
-	-	TRBV6-1	TRBJ1-5	TGTGCCAGCAGTTGGGGGGGGACCAATCAGCCCCAGCATTTT	CASSWGGTNQPQHF
-	-	TRBV11-2	TRBJ2-7	TGTGCCAGCAGCTTAGTGGCAGGAGGATCCTACGAGCAGTACTTC	CASSLVAGGSYEQYF